A single sample is the source of the 21 T cell receptor beta chains below, sequenced in a study of cytomegalovirus exposure and HLA in healthy donors. Using immunoSEQ multiplex PCR, the repertoire was profiled, and TCRdb retains in-frame clones only, with some absent. Of 120,000 to 150,000 clones in the sample, about 91% were seen once. The sample consisted of PBMCs. Source of these receptors: a woman younger than 30 in good health and CMV-seropositive.

The V and J genes are TRBV27 and TRBJ1-3; weak D call: TRBD1 (6 bases). The germline V and J ends were trimmed by 6 bases and 2 bases, with 14 bases remaining between them. Germline CDR1 MNHEY, CDR2 SMNVEV (reference sequence). The CDR3 is 15 amino acids. DNA of the CDR3: TGTGCCAGCAGGAAAACAGGGTCCCCTGGAAACACCATATATTTT. Protein sequence: CASRKTGSPGNTIYF.

The chain combines TRBV29-1 with TRBJ1-2; D possibly corresponds to TRBD1 (6 bases). The CDR3 loop spans 13 amino acids. Between the trimmed V and J ends, which lost 6 bases and 4 bases, there was a span of 15 bases. CDR1 and CDR2 from the germline V gene are SQVTM and ANQGSEA. The CDR3 DNA reads as TGCAGCGTAGGAGGACAGAGGCCCTATGGCTACACCTTC. Its translation is CSVGGQRPYGYTF.

This chain uses TRBV6-1 with TRBJ1-2; 11 bases line up with TRBD1. The CDR3 runs to 15 residues. Germline CDR1 is MNHNS and CDR2 is SASEGT. V lost 1 base, J lost 3 bases, and 1 base stayed unmatched. CDR3 nucleotide sequence: TGTGCCAGCAGTGAAGGGACAGGGGGCTACTATGGCTACACCTTC. Protein: CASSEGTGGYYGYTF.

The chain couples TRBV11-3 to TRBJ1-5; D may be TRBD1 (6 bases). CDR1 is SGHNT, CDR2 YENEEA, per germline. Trimming left V 11 bases short and J 3 bases short, with 20 bases between. The CDR3 sequence is 15 residues long. Here the CDR3 DNA reads TGTGCCGGTACCTCCCCTGGGACATTCAATCAGCCCCAGCATTTT. It translates to CAGTSPGTFNQPQHF.

This chain uses TRBV7-2 with TRBJ1-2, with 9 nucleotides matching TRBD1. The CDR3 extends over 14 amino acids. Germline CDR1 is SGHTA and CDR2 is FQGNSA. Trimming at V came to 6 bases and at J to 5 bases, leaving 7 bases not matched to a gene. The CDR3: CASRRQGEMYGYTF. The CDR3 DNA reads TGTGCCAGCAGACGACAGGGGGAAATGTATGGCTACACCTTC.

The gene calls are TRBV5-1 and TRBJ2-3; 11 nucleotides align to TRBD2. There are 19 residues in the CDR3. With 0 bases clipped from V and 2 bases from J, the junction kept 11 bases outside the gene matches. The germline V gene encodes CDR1 SGHRS and CDR2 YFSETQ. The DNA for the CDR3 is TGCGCCAGCAGCTTGGGGCTAGCGGGGGGTTTCGCCTTCACAGATACGCAGTATTTT. Amino acid sequence: CASSLGLAGGFAFTDTQYF.

This chain connects TRBV28 to TRBJ1-2; D ambiguous. V was shortened by 3 bases and J by 0 bases, with 8 bases between the two germline ends. The CDR3 length is 14 residues. Germline V gene data show CDR1 as MDHEN and CDR2 as SYDVKM. Written as DNA, the CDR3 is TGTGCCAGCAGTTTCCAGGTGGCTAACTATGGCTACACCTTC. The encoded protein is CASSFQVANYGYTF.

This chain connects TRBV30 to TRBJ2-7; TRBD2 might be the D (6 bases). The CDR3 is 10 residues long. Germline CDR1 and CDR2: GTSNPN and SVGIG (reference sequence). Written as DNA, the CDR3 is TGTGCAACGGGGGCCTACGAGCAGTACTTC. Protein: CATGAYEQYF.

V gene TRBV7-9 combines with J gene TRBJ1-5, with 7 bases fitting TRBD1. The CDR3 is 18 amino acids. Trimming cost V 1 base and J 0 bases; bases outside gene matches: 9. CDR1 and CDR2 (germline): SEHNR, FQNEAQ (reference sequence). The CDR3 region is CASSLEVNRGLSNQPQHF. In DNA, the CDR3 is TGTGCCAGCAGCTTAGAAGTGAACAGGGGCCTTAGCAATCAGCCCCAGCATTTT.

J is TRBJ1-2 and V is TRBV28, with D unresolved. The CDR3 is 14 residues long. Germline-derived CDR1 and CDR2 are MDHEN and SYDVKM. The V end was cut by 4 bases, the J end by 5 bases, with 14 bases between. For the CDR3, the DNA is TGTGCCAGCAGTTCTTCAGTTCTGACTTATGGCTACACCTTC. It specifies CASSSSVLTYGYTF.

V is TRBV2 and J is TRBJ2-3; TRBD1 aligns across 7 bases. The V gene end was trimmed by 6 bases and the J gene end by 1 base; junction bases not matched to a gene: 4. Looked up from germline, CDR1 is SNHLY and CDR2 is FYNNEI. This CDR3 comprises 14 residues. The CDR3 region has the DNA TGTGCCAGCAGCCTCACAGGGGGCACAGATACGCAGTATTTT. Translation gives CASSLTGGTDTQYF.

The chain couples TRBV7-6 to TRBJ2-3, with 11 bases identical to TRBD2. The junction had 8 bases not matched to a gene; V was cut back by 5 bases and J by 4 bases. CDR1 and CDR2 (germline): SGHVS, FNYEAQ. The CDR3 runs to 16 residues. CDR3 amino acids: CASSRPSSGGPDTQYF. The CDR3 nucleotides are TGTGCCAGCAGCCGACCTTCTAGCGGGGGGCCAGATACGCAGTATTTT.

The genes are TRBV7-6 and TRBJ2-7; TRBD1 agrees at 9 bases. The CDR3 contains 15 residues. The V and J ends lost 4 bases and 2 bases, in that order; junction bases with no gene match: 6. Germline V gene lookup returns CDR1 SGHVS and CDR2 FNYEAQ. CDR3 sequence (DNA): TGTGCCAGCAGCTCGATACAGGGGGCCCCCTACGAGCAGTACTTC. It translates to CASSSIQGAPYEQYF.

This clone was seen a single time. The CDR3 bases are TGCGCCAGCAGCCAAGATACCAGGGCCTATGGCTACACCTTC. This sequence encodes CASSQDTRAYGYTF. The chain uses TRBV4-3 and TRBJ1-2, with D possibly TRBD1 on 5 matching bases. V lost 0 bases, J lost 4 bases, and 9 bases lay in between. Germline CDR1 reads LGHNA; CDR2 reads YSLEER. The CDR3 spans 14 residues.

This clone was found once. The chain couples TRBV28 to TRBJ1-2; no reliable D call. V lost 4 bases and J 9 bases, leaving 12 bases between the germline ends. CDR1 is MDHEN and CDR2 is SYDVKM in the germline V gene. The CDR3 totals 12 residues. The CDR3 reads CASSYVGTSYTF. In DNA, the CDR3 is TGTGCCAGCAGTTACGTCGGTACGAGCTACACCTTC.

The CDR3 sequence is CASSRGDRDKNIQYF. Written as DNA, the CDR3 is TGTGCCAGCAGTCGGGGGGACAGGGACAAAAACATTCAGTACTTC. The J gene is TRBJ2-4, the V gene TRBV28; 9 bases agree with TRBD1. V lost 5 bases, J lost 3 bases, and 5 bases stayed unmatched. Looked up from germline, CDR1 is MDHEN and CDR2 is SYDVKM. The CDR3 is 15 amino acids.

This clone occurred a few times. The gene calls are TRBV18 and TRBJ2-7; 9 nucleotides line up with TRBD1. Trimming took 3 bases from V and 6 from J; bases not matched to a gene: 6. CDR1 is KGHSH and CDR2 is LQKENI in the germline V gene. The CDR3 contains 14 residues. CDR3 sequence (DNA): TGTGCCAGCTCACCCCGGGACAGGGTTGCCGAGCAGTACTTC. Its protein is CASSPRDRVAEQYF.

The J gene is TRBJ2-3, the V gene TRBV28; no definite D call. Germline assignment: CDR1 MDHEN and CDR2 SYDVKM. CDR3 length equals 13 residues. V dropped 5 bases and J dropped 4 bases, with 10 bases sitting between them. CDR3 sequence: CASSPSISDTQYF. As DNA, the CDR3 is TGTGCCAGCAGTCCCTCTATCTCAGATACGCAGTATTTT.

V gene TRBV9 combines with J gene TRBJ2-1; TRBD1 matches at 10 bases. V lost 4 bases to trimming and J lost 7 bases; unmatched junction nucleotides: 8. The CDR3 contains 15 residues. Germline assignment: CDR1 SGDLS and CDR2 YYNGEE. The chain's CDR3 is CASSPIGQGGNEQFF. The CDR3 nucleotides read TGTGCCAGCAGCCCCATCGGACAGGGGGGTAATGAGCAGTTCTTC.

This rearrangement joins TRBV27 to TRBJ2-3; 9 positions agree with TRBD2. The germline V gene has CDR1 MNHEY and CDR2 SMNVEV (reference sequence). The junction had 6 bases not matched to a gene; V was cut back by 5 bases and J by 0 bases. This CDR3 comprises 16 residues. The DNA of the CDR3 is TGTGCCAGCAGTGCCGGGGCGGGAGGGAGCACAGATACGCAGTATTTT. Its translation: CASSAGAGGSTDTQYF.

The chain links TRBV7-3 to TRBJ1-1; D is perhaps TRBD1 (5 bases). V dropped 0 bases and J dropped 2 bases, with 10 bases sitting between them. Germline loops: CDR1 SGHTA, CDR2 FQGTGA. The CDR3 runs 15 residues. The CDR3 sequence is CASSLTWQGNTEAFF. The CDR3 nucleotides are TGTGCCAGCAGCTTAACCTGGCAGGGTAACACTGAAGCTTTCTTT. The variable domain in full, with the rest retrieved from reference TRBV7-3 and TRBJ1-1, is GAGVSQTPSNKVTEKGKYVELRCDPISGHTALYWYRQSLGQGPEFLIYFQGTGAADDSGLPNDRFFAVRPEGSVSTLKIQRTERGDSAVYLCASSLTWQGNTEAFFGQGTRLTVV.